This T cell receptor (beta chain) was sequenced for a study of vaccination effects on CD4 cells after COVID-19. Within the ViraFEST assay, antigen-specific CD4+ T cells underwent expansion with viral peptide pools prior to sequencing. Subsequent to a culture period of about nine days, CD4+ T cells were isolated. Infection dated between March and December 2020, before the Alpha, Beta and Delta variants reached the United States. The table lists this clone with a count of one. Its antigen is not known. TCRdb keeps only in-frame clones here, not all; method: immunoSEQ multiplex PCR. The sample lists fewer than 90,000 clones; 73% were seen once. This TCR was sampled from a human donor who had a prior SARS-CoV-2 infection. The source was CD4+ T cells from PBMCs cultured with HIV peptides, collected before COVID-19 vaccination. The subset was: HIV-1 Nef peptide pool negative control/reference culture.

Here the CDR3 reads CASRPGTGRAGELFF. DNA of the CDR3: TGTGCCAGCAGACCCGGGACAGGTAGAGCCGGGGAGCTGTTTTTT. The rearrangement uses TRBV25-1 and TRBJ2-2; 8 nucleotides align to TRBD1. The CDR3 is made up of 15 amino acids. Germline CDR1 MGHDK, CDR2 SYGVNS. The ends lost 6 bases at V and 6 bases at J; junction bases unmatched: 9.